This TCR beta chain was documented in a study of OX40 agonist ivuxolimab in advanced cancers. Regarding the complete study: Ivuxolimab was a fully human IgG2 agonistic monoclonal antibody targeting the costimulatory receptor OX40 (CD134). Intravenous ivuxolimab was administered to patients every 2 weeks at six dose levels: 0.01, 0.1, 0.3, 1.5, 3 and 10 mg/kg. Of the approximately 54 dose-escalation patients, hepatocellular carcinoma was present in roughly 19, melanoma in around 15, renal cell carcinoma in 9 and head and neck cancer in 9. The dose-escalation cohort was about 87% male with a mean age of roughly 62 years, ranging from about 23 to 85. Prior anti-PD-1, anti-PD-L1 or anti-CTLA-4 therapy was permitted, and checkpoint inhibitors had been received by more than 35% of dose-escalation patients. Partial responses occurred in three dose-escalation patients, of whom one had hepatocellular carcinoma and two had cutaneous melanoma. The point of sequencing TCRbeta in the periphery was to test whether ivuxolimab changed TCR sequence diversity and drove clonal T-cell expansion. The paper covers the monotherapy dose-escalation part of the phase I ivuxolimab trial, which included N of about 50 patients.

The study at large found these results: In the 0.1-3.0 mg/kg groups, partial responders were among the patients with the lowest normalized peripheral clonal expansion, particularly in CD8+ T cells. Low levels of normalized T-cell clonal expansion were also shown by some nonresponding patients. On average, CD8+ T cells showed more expanded clones than CD4+ T cells after ivuxolimab. The antigen specificity of the peripheral T cells that underwent clonal expansion was not determined. At doses of 0.1 to 3.0 mg/kg, clonal expansion of both CD4+ and CD8+ blood T cells was observed from baseline to week 6.

For sequencing of the TCRbeta CDR3 region, genomic DNA was extracted from the sorted cells. TCRbeta CDR3 regions were sequenced using the immunoSEQ Assay. TCRdb provides this immuneACCESS table in a form limited to in-frame rearrangements. Some clones are lacking; in checked studies, under half of them reflect an unresolved V gene, and why the rest are absent is not known. Here the sample has tens of thousands of clones; 80% to 85% occur a single time. 0.42% of the sample is taken by the ten largest. The germline V gene yields SGHAT for CDR1 and FQNNGV for CDR2. Its CDR3 holds 14 amino acids, cysteine through phenylalanine. This entry keeps only the CDR3 DNA: 42 bases, framed from base 1. Germline trimming: 6 bases from V, 5 bases from J; junction bases outside gene matches: 9. The trial excluded patients who had a history of autoimmune disease or were on systemic immunosuppression. Peripheral blood for TCR sequencing was collected from all dose cohorts at baseline, on cycle 4 day 1, and on cycle 7 day 1. The samples were taken from a phase I, first-in-human, multicenter, open-label dose-escalation trial of ivuxolimab. Adults with locally advanced or metastatic melanoma, renal cell, hepatocellular, or head and neck squamous cell carcinoma were enrolled in the trial. CD4+ and CD8+ T cells were sorted separately from peripheral blood before TCR sequencing.

As for this clone: Its antigen is currently not known. There are no base qualities to consult, and no much larger clone falls within one base.

In this chain, TRBV11-2 is recombined with TRBJ2-5; TRBD2 aligns with 7 central bases. This specimen was CD4+ or CD8+ T cells sorted from blood, taken in a trial of the OX40 agonist ivuxolimab. The source of this sequence is an adult with an advanced solid tumor such as melanoma, head and neck, liver or kidney cancer. The CDR3 protein: CASRLRLAEETQYF. Read as DNA, the sequence is TGTGCCAGCAGGTTGCGACTAGCAGAGGAGACCCAGTACTTC.